The present T cell receptor beta chain was sequenced within a study of blood T cell repertoires in COVID-19. Study context: COVID-19 samples, acute and convalescent, were from the United States, Italy and Spain.

Sequencing used immunoSEQ multiplex PCR; TCRdb keeps in-frame clones, though not all of them. There are more than 55,000 clones in the sample; 70% to 80% occur only once, and approximately 30% lies in the top ten. The source material was peripheral blood. The receptor was isolated from a human donor in a cohort sampled during active COVID-19.

The CDR3 sequence: CASVPGGGISYEQYF. In DNA, the CDR3 is TGTGCCAGCGTCCCGGGGGGGGGAATTTCCTACGAGCAGTACTTC. The chain carries TRBV2 and TRBJ2-7; 8 bases are shared with TRBD2. The CDR3 consists of 15 residues. Germline V gene sequence: CDR1 SNHLY, CDR2 FYNNEI. Germline trimming cut 8 bases from V and 1 base from J; bases unmatched to any gene: 10.